The rows below give T cell receptor beta chains drawn from one sample of a study of T-cell memory formation after mild COVID-19. MiXCR, run by TCRdb on the 5' RACE reads, gives a single entry per CDR3 protein. Here the sample spans some 300,000 distinct CDR3 sequences, roughly a fifth being singletons. Sequenced material: PBMCs or a T cell subset sorted from them (not recorded which). The receptors were gathered from a man between 18 and 35 years old who had mild COVID-19 (a few samples of this study predate the infection). Cell type and time point are not known. CDR3s include the opening cysteine and the closing phenylalanine or tryptophan. Each record gives: clone size, D gene, V gene, J gene, CDR3 DNA, CDR3 protein. A D gene is named only where the DNA matches it firmly. The size field is filled for only some rows; it gives once, few, many or a size class.

size: few
D: .
V: TRBV18
J: TRBJ2-5
DNA: TGTGCCAGCTCACCACCCAGTAGTGAGACCCAGTACTTC
CDR3: CASSPPSSETQYF

size: .
D: TRBD1
V: TRBV6-2/TRBV6-3
J: TRBJ2-1
DNA: TGTGCCAGCAGCCTCGGGACAGTCTTATACAATGAGCAGTTCTTC
CDR3: CASSLGTVLYNEQFF

size: .
D: .
V: TRBV5-1
J: TRBJ2-3
DNA: TGCGCCAGCAGCGGGGAAATGGGGACAGATACGCAGTATTTT
CDR3: CASSGEMGTDTQYF

size: .
D: TRBD1
V: TRBV7-2
J: TRBJ1-4
DNA: TGTGCCAGCAGCTTACAGGACAGGGTCAATGAAAAACTGTTTTTT
CDR3: CASSLQDRVNEKLFF

size: .
D: .
V: TRBV7-8
J: TRBJ2-3
DNA: TGTGCCAGCAATCCTAGCGTTAGCACAGATACGCAGTATTTT
CDR3: CASNPSVSTDTQYF

size: .
D: TRBD2
V: TRBV10-3
J: TRBJ2-3
DNA: TGTGCCATCAGTGAGCCCCGTAGCGGGGGGACAGATACGCAGTATTTT
CDR3: CAISEPRSGGTDTQYF

size: few
D: .
V: TRBV15
J: TRBJ2-3
DNA: TGTGCCACCAGCAGAGACAGGGCCACAGATACGCAGTATTTT
CDR3: CATSRDRATDTQYF

size: .
D: .
V: TRBV7-9
J: TRBJ2-6
DNA: TGTGCCAGCAGCTTTCTCGGACAGAGCTCTGGGGCCAACGTCCTGACTTTC
CDR3: CASSFLGQSSGANVLTF

size: many
D: .
V: TRBV28
J: TRBJ1-5
DNA: TGTGCCAGCAGCCCCGGGGGTAGCAATCAGCCCCAGCATTTT
CDR3: CASSPGGSNQPQHF

size: few
D: .
V: TRBV6-2/TRBV6-3
J: TRBJ2-1
DNA: TGTGCCAGCAGTAGACTCGGGCATATCAATGAGCAGTTCTTC
CDR3: CASSRLGHINEQFF

size: few
D: TRBD2
V: TRBV23-1
J: TRBJ2-1
DNA: TGCGCCAGCCTGGTGAAGGGGAGGGATGAGCAGTTCTTC
CDR3: CASLVKGRDEQFF

size: few
D: TRBD1
V: TRBV5-4
J: TRBJ2-2
DNA: TGTGCCAGCAGCTTCCGGACAGGGGAAACCGGGGAGCTGTTTTTT
CDR3: CASSFRTGETGELFF

size: few
D: .
V: TRBV6-2/TRBV6-3
J: TRBJ2-5
DNA: TGTGCCAGCAGTTACTCGGATTCCGGGGATCCTACGACCCAGTACTTC
CDR3: CASSYSDSGDPTTQYF

size: .
D: .
V: TRBV11-2
J: TRBJ2-5
DNA: TGTGCCAGCAGCCCCCTCAACAGGGCTCGGGTGGGGACCCAGTACTTC
CDR3: CASSPLNRARVGTQYF

size: .
D: .
V: TRBV5-6
J: TRBJ1-5
DNA: TGTGCCAGCAGCCGCAGGGGCCCTGGGGGTCAGCCCCAGCATTTT
CDR3: CASSRRGPGGQPQHF

size: .
D: .
V: TRBV7-9
J: TRBJ2-2
DNA: TGTGCCAGCAGCGGGGGACCCTTGAACACCGGGGAGCTGTTTTTT
CDR3: CASSGGPLNTGELFF

size: .
D: TRBD1
V: TRBV19
J: TRBJ1-1
DNA: TGTGCCAGTAGTGCCCCATCAGGGGGGGTAAGCACTGAAGCTTTCTTT
CDR3: CASSAPSGGVSTEAFF

size: few
D: .
V: TRBV28
J: TRBJ2-3
DNA: TGTGCCAGCACCCCCGCCCTGGACATTAGCACAGATACGCAGTATTTT
CDR3: CASTPALDISTDTQYF

size: .
D: TRBD2
V: TRBV10-2
J: TRBJ2-3
DNA: TGCGCCAGCAGTGAGGCTAGCGGGGGGATAGATACGCAGTATTTT
CDR3: CASSEASGGIDTQYF

size: few
D: .
V: TRBV7-9
J: TRBJ1-1
DNA: TGTGCCAGCAGCCGCGTCGCAGGATTGGGGACTGAAGCTTTCTTT
CDR3: CASSRVAGLGTEAFF

size: .
D: .
V: TRBV6-2/TRBV6-3
J: TRBJ1-5
DNA: TGTGCCAGCAGGAACAGAGGGGGGCAGCCCCAGCATTTT
CDR3: CASRNRGGQPQHF

size: once
D: .
V: TRBV7-2
J: TRBJ2-3
DNA: TGTGCCAGCAGCTTAGCGTCGCTTCCGGGGACAGATACGCAGTATTTT
CDR3: CASSLASLPGTDTQYF

size: few
D: TRBD1
V: TRBV20-1
J: TRBJ2-3
DNA: TGCAGTGCTACCCGGGACAGTAGCACAGATACGCAGTATTTT
CDR3: CSATRDSSTDTQYF

size: many
D: .
V: TRBV7-2
J: TRBJ1-1
DNA: TGTGCCAGCAGCCTGATTGGGGGCCCGGGCACTGAAGCTTTCTTT
CDR3: CASSLIGGPGTEAFF

size: .
D: .
V: TRBV28
J: TRBJ1-1
DNA: TGTGCCAGCAGCACCGGATGTTACACTGAAGCTTTCTTT
CDR3: CASSTGCYTEAFF

size: few
D: TRBD1
V: TRBV13
J: TRBJ2-5
DNA: TGTGCCAGCAGCGGGACAGAGGGAGAGACCCAGTACTTC
CDR3: CASSGTEGETQYF

size: .
D: TRBD1
V: TRBV11-2
J: TRBJ2-7
DNA: TGTGCCAGCAGCTTAGACCGACAGGGGGTTAGCTCCTACGAGCAGTACTTC
CDR3: CASSLDRQGVSSYEQYF

size: few
D: .
V: TRBV19
J: TRBJ2-7
DNA: TGTGCCAGTAGTTCAAGGGGACCATCCTACGAGCAGTACTTC
CDR3: CASSSRGPSYEQYF

size: .
D: .
V: TRBV7-9
J: TRBJ2-5
DNA: TGTGCCAGCAGCTCCCCCGTTACAGGACCCCAAGAGACCCAGTACTTC
CDR3: CASSSPVTGPQETQYF

size: .
D: .
V: TRBV7-9
J: TRBJ1-5
DNA: TGTGCCAGCAGCCAAGGCGCCAGGGGCAATCAGCCCCAGCATTTT
CDR3: CASSQGARGNQPQHF

size: .
D: .
V: TRBV29-1
J: TRBJ1-1
DNA: TGCAGCGTTGAAGCGGACAGCGTCGAAGCTTTCTTT
CDR3: CSVEADSVEAFF